This TCR beta chain was sequenced in a study of T cells in Graves' hyperthyroidism and ophthalmopathy (dated by TCRdb to the late 2010s). Regarding the research as a whole: Peripheral blood samples were taken at initial diagnosis, before any treatment was given. To identify distinguishing TCR V-J signatures, a discovery cohort of about 100 patients was used, comprising approximately 40 with Graves' ophthalmopathy and around 60 with stable Graves' hyperthyroidism. An independent validation cohort of 18 to 20 hyperthyroidism patients and 17 patients who later progressed to ophthalmopathy tested prospective prediction of ophthalmopathy. The 90 or so discovery patients were randomly split 7:3 into training and test sets. In addition, the study compared T-cell repertoires in thyroid tissue and in blood from roughly 6 Graves' hyperthyroidism patients. After sampling, hyperthyroidism patients received methimazole starting at 30 mg daily, and ophthalmopathy patients received high-dose intravenous methylprednisolone. According to the paper, TCR Vbeta CDR3 sequencing was carried out on 135 peripheral blood samples, which came from under 50 ophthalmopathy, under 85 hyperthyroidism and some 17 progressor patients. Overall study outcomes, separate from this receptor: In validation, the model predicted progression to ophthalmopathy a median of about 6.8 months before onset, with over 55% sensitivity and more than 72% specificity. Sample size was not statistically predetermined, and investigators were not blinded to group allocation. Ophthalmopathy was separated from stable hyperthyroidism by a 13 V-J signature model, with 85% to 90% sensitivity and 81% to 82% specificity obtained in cross-validation and 80%/75% obtained in testing. Blood samples also contained most of the expanded thyroid clonotypes (frequency above 0.001), which suggests that blood repertoires may reflect thyroid immune responses.

In the case of this clonotype: Its antigen has not been determined. This clone may be a read error of a much larger clone one base away.

The TCR beta CDR3 regions were amplified from the RNA transcripts. The TCR CDR3 was subjected to a first round of RT-PCR using the HTBI primer set and the Qiagen OneStep RT-PCR kit. Libraries were constructed in a second round of multiplex PCR, after which size selection and purification were performed. Paired-end sequencing of the libraries was performed with 100 bp reads on an Illumina HiSeq2000. The published analysis was carried out like this. Raw data were processed with SOAPnuke, discarding reads with adapters, uncalled bases, mean Phred below 15, or no exact constant-primer or identifier match. High-quality paired reads were merged using COPE v1.2.5, and each unique nucleotide sequence was defined as a clonotype. Clonotypes were aligned to IMGT TRBV, TRBD and TRBJ reference segments using MiTCR v1.1. The analysis was restricted to V-J combinations with a frequency above 0.0001, which together covered around 99% of the repertoires. The TCS score was defined as F50 (clonal expansion) divided by E x V (chaos), with BLOSUM62-based TCRdist calculated between CDR3 peptides within each V-J. Welch's t-statistics and random forest reduced fewer than 600 V-J features to 10 to 15, which were used in a naive Bayes classifier (R e1071). The raw public reads went through TCRdb reprocessing: fastp at Q25, MiXCR clone calling, in-frame beta chains kept. Rows matching on CDR3 protein sequence are summarized as one entry with the most common DNA and genes. None of the V and J calls come from the authors' own analysis; TCRdb made them. This sample comprises 500,000 to 650,000 distinct CDR3 sequences, 14% of them detected only once. The biggest ten clones account for approximately 13% of the sample.

As encoded in the germline V gene (reference sequence), CDR1 is DFQATT while CDR2 is SNEGSKA. Spanning cysteine to phenylalanine, the CDR3 consists of 13 amino acids. Just CDR3 DNA is preserved here, 39 bases in frame from base 1. V lost 4 bases and J lost 4 bases; the stretch between them is 8 bases long. Moderately to severely active disease, a Clinical Activity Score of at least 3, a NOSPECS grade of at least 4, and a duration under 3 months were present in ophthalmopathy patients. The study excluded patients with uncontrolled infections, other autoimmune diseases, pregnancy or lactation. Diagnoses relied on clinical symptoms, serum thyroxine and TRAb, thyroid ultrasound and orbital computed tomography. PBMCs were separated from around 9.1 ml of fresh peripheral blood using Ficoll-Paque density gradient centrifugation. Total RNA was extracted with Trizol reagent, and quality was checked on an Agilent 2100 Bioanalyzer.

The TCR was taken from a woman aged 45-59 years with Graves' ophthalmopathy. The sequenced sample consisted of blood. Recombination connected TRBV20-1 to TRBJ2-6; the D gene is unclear. CDR3 loop: CSANQPGANVLTF. The sequenced DNA is TGCAGTGCTAATCAACCCGGGGCCAACGTCCTGACTTTC.